The 25 T cell receptor beta chains reported below all come from one sample, sequenced in a study of blood T cell repertoires in COVID-19. The repertoire was sequenced with immunoSEQ multiplex PCR; TCRdb's copy has only in-frame clones and lacks some. Among roughly 160,000 clones listed, around 89% were seen once. The sequencing sample was made of peripheral blood. The receptor set was obtained from a man between 45 and 60 years old who had recovered from COVID-19.

This clone has a single count. The CDR3: CSVVREREGPYF. The CDR3 region has the DNA TGCAGCGTTGTTAGGGAACGGGAGGGCCCGTATTTT. The gene calls are TRBV29-1 and TRBJ2-3; 8 nucleotides line up with TRBD2. J gave up 14 bases and V 4 bases, and 11 bases lay outside the gene matches. The CDR3 covers 12 residues. CDR1 and CDR2 from the germline V gene are SQVTM and ANQGSEA.

This clone has only a few counts. The chain employs TRBV5-6 and TRBJ1-3, with TRBD1 identical over 8 bases. Trimming cost V 3 bases and J 0 bases; bases outside gene matches: 5. The length of the CDR3 is 16 residues. Germline V lookup: CDR1 SGHDT, CDR2 YYEEEE. DNA of the CDR3: TGTGCCAGCAGCTGGGGACAGGTATTCTCTGGAAACACCATATATTTT. This translates into CASSWGQVFSGNTIYF.

The chain employs TRBV27 and TRBJ2-3; 8 bases map to TRBD1. V shed 4 bases, J shed 6 bases, and the junction held 3 bases outside the gene matches. Germline V lookup: CDR1 MNHEY, CDR2 SMNVEV (reference sequence). There are 13 residues in the CDR3. CDR3 DNA sequence: TGTGCCAGCAGTTCTAGACAGGGGGATACGCAGTATTTT. This sequence encodes CASSSRQGDTQYF.

The chain carries TRBV7-2 and TRBJ2-4; 10 bases agree with TRBD1. With V trimmed by 5 bases and J by 1 base, 5 bases remained unmatched. CDR3 length: 16 amino acids. Per germline, CDR1 SGHTA and CDR2 FQGNSA. The CDR3 DNA reads as TGTGCCAGCAGCCCCCCGGGACAGGGGGCCAAAAACATTCAGTACTTC. Its translation: CASSPPGQGAKNIQYF.

This clone came up many times. The genes are TRBV5-1 and TRBJ1-4, with unresolved D. From germline, CDR1 is SGHRS and CDR2 YFSETQ. Trimming took off 0 bases at V and 11 bases at J, with 8 bases between the two ends. The CDR3 spans 12 residues. The CDR3 region is CASSLDTIKLFF. For the CDR3, the DNA is TGCGCCAGCAGCTTGGATACTATTAAACTGTTTTTT.

The chain combines TRBV24-1 with TRBJ2-1; 8 nucleotides agree with TRBD1. The CDR3 extends over 16 amino acids. V dropped 3 bases and J dropped 5; count of bases not matched to a gene: 8. Germline assignment: CDR1 KGHDR and CDR2 SFDVKD. CDR3 sequence: CATSDPNRGRNNEQFF. DNA of the CDR3: TGTGCCACCAGTGATCCCAACAGGGGGAGGAACAATGAGCAGTTCTTC.

CDR3 protein: CASSPDRGETQYF. The CDR3 DNA follows: TGTGCCAGCAGCCCCGACAGGGGGGAGACCCAGTACTTC. The chain is built from TRBV6-5 and TRBJ2-5, with 9 bases lining up with TRBD1. The germline V gene encodes CDR1 MNHEY and CDR2 SVGAGI. The CDR3 length is 13 residues. The V and J ends lost 6 bases and 5 bases, in that order; junction bases with no gene match: 4.

This clone was seen more than once but under ten times. The J gene is TRBJ1-5, the V gene TRBV7-2, with 7 bases lining up with TRBD1. The CDR3 sequence is 13 residues long. V was clipped by 6 bases and J by 5 bases; unmatched bases: 4. Germline values: CDR1 SGHTA, CDR2 FQGNSA. The CDR3 bases are TGTGCCAGCAGGGGACAGTCATATCAGCCCCAGCATTTT. It yields the protein CASRGQSYQPQHF.

V gene TRBV4-3 combines with J gene TRBJ1-2; TRBD1 aligns across 10 bases. Per germline, CDR1 LGHNA and CDR2 YSLEER. CDR3 size: 14 residues. V lost 4 bases and J lost 5; bases outside the gene matches: 4. CDR3 nucleotides: TGCGCCAGCAGCCCCCGACAGGGGGCGTATGGCTACACCTTC. Residues: CASSPRQGAYGYTF.

The chain joins TRBV18 to TRBJ2-1; tentatively, D is TRBD2 (5 bases). This CDR3 comprises 14 residues. The V gene's germline CDR1 is KGHSH and CDR2 LQKENI. V lost 6 bases to trimming and J lost 0 bases, with 9 bases between them. CDR3 DNA sequence: TGTGCCAGCTCGTTTCGGGGCTCCTACAATGAGCAGTTCTTC. It is translated as CASSFRGSYNEQFF.

V gene TRBV6-5 combines with J gene TRBJ2-2; 8 nucleotides match TRBD1. J gave up 5 bases and V 4 bases, and 6 bases lay outside the gene matches. Germline V gene data show CDR1 as MNHEY and CDR2 as SVGAGI. The CDR3 contains 15 residues. CDR3 nucleotide sequence: TGTGCCAGCAGTTCTCAGGGGGCCGGGACCGGGGAGCTGTTTTTT. Residues: CASSSQGAGTGELFF.

The rearrangement links TRBV18 to TRBJ1-2, with 8 bases that match TRBD1. The CDR3 is 15 amino acids. Per the germline V gene, CDR1 is KGHSH and CDR2 is LQKENI. Germline trimming cut 3 bases from V and 7 bases from J; bases unmatched to any gene: 10. The CDR3 nucleotides read TGTGCCAGCTCACCCCGGACAGGGTATCGGAGTGGCTACACCTTC. The encoded protein is CASSPRTGYRSGYTF. The whole variable domain, filled in from reference TRBV18 and TRBJ1-2, reads NAGVMQNPRHLVRRRGQEARLRCSPMKGHSHVYWYRQLPEEGLKFMVYLQKENIIDESGMPKERFSAEFPKEGPSILRIQQVVRGDSAAYFCASSPRTGYRSGYTFGSGTRLTVV.

The CDR3 loop reads CASSLFSTRGGNQPQHF. The CDR3 region has the DNA TGTGCCAGCAGTTTATTCTCCACCCGAGGCGGCAATCAGCCCCAGCATTTT. This chain uses TRBV27 with TRBJ1-5; the D is unclear. The CDR3 consists of 17 residues. Deletions cut 1 base from V and 2 bases from J, with 15 bases between. In germline, CDR1 is MNHEY, CDR2 SMNVEV (reference sequence).

V and J are TRBV3-1 (or the pseudogene TRBV3-2) and TRBJ1-2, with D uncertain. Looked up from germline, CDR1 is LGHDT and CDR2 is YNNKEL (reference sequence). The CDR3 length is 14 residues. V shed 1 base and J shed 2 bases, with 8 bases lying between them. The chain's CDR3 is CASSQVSGNYGYTF. The CDR3 DNA follows: TGTGCCAGCAGCCAAGTGAGCGGGAACTATGGCTACACCTTC.

In nucleotides, the CDR3 is TGTGCCAGCAGGGGTAGAGCGAGCACTGAAGCTTTCTTT. Protein sequence: CASRGRASTEAFF. V is TRBV27 and J is TRBJ1-1; unclear D gene. Per germline, CDR1 MNHEY and CDR2 SMNVEV (reference sequence). V was shortened by 6 bases and J by 4 bases, with 12 bases between the two germline ends. The length of the CDR3 is 13 residues.

This sequence joins TRBV6-2 or TRBV6-3 and TRBJ2-1, with D perhaps matching TRBD1 (6 bases). Germline CDR1 reads MNHEY; CDR2 reads SVGEGT. The CDR3 has 14 amino acids. V was pared by 0 bases and J by 6 bases, with 9 bases between. The CDR3 nucleotides read TGTGCCAGCAGTTACTCAGGGGGTCGCAATGAGCAGTTCTTC. Protein: CASSYSGGRNEQFF.

The genes are TRBV7-8 and TRBJ1-5; no definite D call. Per the germline V gene, CDR1 is SGHVS and CDR2 is FQNEAQ. There are 14 residues in the CDR3. V was clipped by 5 bases and J by 5 bases, with 13 bases between them. CDR3 loop: CASSLAGIDQPQHF. The CDR3 DNA is TGTGCCAGCAGCCTCGCCGGGATCGATCAGCCCCAGCATTTT.

This sequence joins TRBV7-2 and TRBJ1-1; D is perhaps TRBD1 (5 bases). Germline CDR1 reads SGHTA; CDR2 reads FQGNSA. V was trimmed by 3 bases and J by 0 bases, leaving 8 bases between them. The CDR3 sequence is 14 residues long. CDR3 sequence: CASSLGLLNTEAFF. DNA for the CDR3: TGTGCCAGCAGCTTGGGACTCTTGAACACTGAAGCTTTCTTT.

The chain combines TRBV7-2 with TRBJ2-7; 8 bases fit TRBD2. The CDR3 sequence is 14 residues long. Germline V gene data show CDR1 as SGHTA and CDR2 as FQGNSA. With 2 bases clipped from V and 7 bases from J, the junction kept 7 bases outside the gene matches. CDR3 DNA: TGTGCCAGCAGCTTACCGGGGGGGCCGAAGGAGCAGTACTTC. It specifies CASSLPGGPKEQYF.

The chain couples TRBV19 to TRBJ1-6; a possible D gene is TRBD1 (5 bases). Between the trimmed V and J ends, which lost 6 bases and 12 bases, there was a span of 12 bases. The CDR3 runs 12 residues. CDR1 and CDR2 (germline): LNHDA, SQIVND (reference sequence). CDR3 sequence reads: CASRGGTGPLHF. In DNA, the CDR3 is TGTGCCAGTAGGGGGGGTACTGGACCCCTCCACTTT.

The chain has TRBV5-1 and TRBJ2-3, with 13 bases fitting TRBD2. J lost 6 bases, V lost 4 bases, and 8 bases had no gene match. CDR1 and CDR2 from the germline V gene are SGHRS and YFSETQ. The CDR3 consists of 16 residues. CDR3 coding DNA: TGCGCCAGCAGCGTGGGACTAGCGGGGACCGGGGATACGCAGTATTTT. Amino acids: CASSVGLAGTGDTQYF.

The J gene is TRBJ2-7, the V gene TRBV6-5; 7 positions match TRBD1. Germline CDR1 reads MNHEY; CDR2 reads SVGAGI. The length of the CDR3 is 15 residues. Trimming removed 5 bases from V and 3 bases from J; junction bases left unmatched: 10. The DNA for the CDR3 is TGTGCCAGCAGTCCTCACTGGGACAGTCACTACGAGCAGTACTTC. As protein: CASSPHWDSHYEQYF.

The chain uses TRBV19 and TRBJ1-1; tentative D call: TRBD1 (6 bases). Germline V gene data show CDR1 as LNHDA and CDR2 as SQIVND (reference sequence). The CDR3 length is 16 residues. V lost 5 bases and J lost 3, with 19 bases in between. DNA for the CDR3: TGTGCCAGTAGTTCGTCCGCTACAGGGCGTTACACTGAAGCTTTCTTT. This gives the protein CASSSSATGRYTEAFF.

The rearrangement uses TRBV5-4 and TRBJ1-2; D ambiguous. CDR1 and CDR2 from the germline V gene are SGHNT and YYREEE (reference sequence). The ends were cut back, 3 bases at V and 7 bases at J, with 10 bases in the middle. This CDR3 spans 12 amino acids. As DNA, the CDR3 is TGTGCCAGCAGCTCGGAGCTTTCTGGCTACACCTTC. Encoded protein: CASSSELSGYTF. Based on the CDR3 plus reference TRBV5-4 and TRBJ1-2, the full variable domain is ETGVTQSPTHLIKTRGQQVTLRCSSQSGHNTVSWYQQALGQGPQFIFQYYREEENGRGNFPPRFSGLQFPNYSSELNVNALELDDSALYLCASSSELSGYTFGSGTRLTVV.

This clone was picked up a small number of times. This chain connects TRBV6-5 to TRBJ2-2; TRBD1 aligns across 7 bases. The CDR3 totals 15 residues. J gave up 6 bases and V 5 bases, and 9 bases lay outside the gene matches. Per the germline V gene, CDR1 is MNHEY and CDR2 is SVGAGI. CDR3 sequence: CASSRTGLAPGELFF. The CDR3 DNA is TGTGCCAGCAGTAGGACAGGCCTTGCGCCCGGGGAGCTGTTTTTT.